This TCR beta chain was observed in a study of T cell clonotyping in hematopoietic cell transplantation. Between the trimmed V and J ends, which lost 2 bases and 2 bases, there was a span of 9 bases. CDR3 length equals 14 residues. CDR1 MDHEN and CDR2 SYDVKM come from the germline V gene. General study findings and limits: Few recipient clonotypes overlapped donors; over 95% were de novo at given depth. Pathologically expanded recipient clonotypes increased progressively from day 30 to day 180 as diversity fell.

Profiling relied on immunoSEQ multiplex PCR, and the TCRdb table lists in-frame clones only, not all of them. The data contain 20,000 or so clones, under 85% of them singletons. Note on this clone: Its antigen remains unknown.

The TCR sequence derives from a man between 60 and 70 years old in good health. Some clones in this sample may be carry-over from other donors' samples. Sequences were obtained from peripheral blood mononuclear cells. This chain links TRBV28 with TRBJ1-1; D not certain. The CDR3: CASSLAQINTEAFF. CDR3 in DNA: TGTGCCAGCAGTTTAGCACAGATAAACACTGAAGCTTTCTTT.